This T cell receptor beta chain was sequenced in a study of blood T cell repertoires in COVID-19. Overall study context: T cells, B-cell-depleted T cells, or PBMCs supplied cDNA or gDNA.

Profiled with immunoSEQ multiplex PCR; TCRdb holds only in-frame clones, not every one. The profile covers about 49,000 clones, with more than 75% appearing a single time and 2% to 2.5% taken by the ten largest. Sample: peripheral blood. The receptor comes from a woman of 80 years or more with COVID-19, enrolled during active disease.

The CDR3 sequence: CASSPTGGSSYEQYF. CDR3 DNA sequence: TGCGCCAGCAGCCCGACAGGGGGAAGCTCCTACGAGCAGTACTTC. V is TRBV5-1 and J is TRBJ2-7; 9 bases are shared with TRBD1. V shed 4 bases, J shed 0 bases, and the junction held 5 bases outside the gene matches. This CDR3 has 15 amino acids. Germline V gene lookup returns CDR1 SGHRS and CDR2 YFSETQ.